Described below is a single TCR beta chain sequence and its context. Clinical histories supplied by participants themselves formed the basis of cohort assignment. Data came from immunoSEQ multiplex PCR; TCRdb stores just in-frame clones and leaves some out. Altogether roughly 370,000 clones are present, approximately 87% being singletons, with the ten largest covering around 9.3%. The entry originates in a study of blood T cell repertoires in COVID-19. Looking at the study overall: Sample material is recorded as cDNA or gDNA derived from T cells, B-cell-depleted T cells, or PBMCs.

The TCR comes from a woman between 45 and 65 years old who had recovered from COVID-19. Sequenced material: PBMCs or T cells enriched from blood (not recorded which).

The CDR3 is CASSLGTVNLRGNTIYF. In nucleotides, the CDR3 is TGTGCCAGCAGTTTGGGGACAGTAAATCTTCGGGGAAACACCATATATTTT. The chain couples TRBV28 to TRBJ1-3, with 7 nucleotides matching TRBD1. The CDR3 has 17 amino acids. Germline V gene data show CDR1 as MDHEN and CDR2 as SYDVKM. Trimming cost V 3 bases and J 4 bases; bases outside gene matches: 12. Full variable domain (remainder filled in from reference TRBV28 and TRBJ1-3): DVKVTQSSRYLVKRTGEKVFLECVQDMDHENMFWYRQDPGLGLRLIYFSYDVKMKEKGDIPEGYSVSREKKERFSLILESASTNQTSMYLCASSLGTVNLRGNTIYFGEGSWLTVV.